This entry is about one TCR beta chain. The data are from a study of blood T cell repertoires in COVID-19. Across the study: From T cells, B-cell-depleted T cells, or PBMCs came the material, which was cDNA or gDNA.

Authors' processing steps: Using reference gene primer amplification, nucleated cell counts were estimated. Data came from immunoSEQ multiplex PCR; TCRdb stores just in-frame clones and leaves some out. For V, J and clone size, that table is used; D and trimming come from the DNA. The sample lists 65,000 to 95,000 clones; approximately 86% were seen once. CDR1 and CDR2 from the germline V gene are SGHDT and YYEEEE. J gave up 6 bases and V 4 bases, and 7 bases lay outside the gene matches. The CDR3 spans 14 residues. The genes are TRBV5-6 and TRBJ2-3, with TRBD2 matching 8 bases. The sequence derives from an elderly man with active or convalescent COVID-19. The sample was peripheral blood. The CDR3 nucleotides are TGTGCCAGCAGCGCGGGGGGACTCGTTGATACGCAGTATTTT. Translation: CASSAGGLVDTQYF.